This is a list of T cell receptor beta chains from one sample in a study of shared clonotypes between healthy human individuals. The assay was immunoSEQ multiplex PCR, and TCRdb's table has in-frame clones only and misses some. The data contain around 500,000 clones, about 72% of them singletons. Material: PBMCs. The receptor set was obtained from a middle-aged woman in good health. Some clones in this sample may be carry-over from other donors' samples. The CDR3 runs from the conserved cysteine through the conserved F or W. The D gene is left open where the match is weak. Not all rows give a size; the values are once, few, many and, for expanded clones, a class.

abundance,d_gene,j_gene,v_gene,CDR3aa,CDR3nt
NA,TRBD1,TRBJ2-5,TRBV7-7,CASSFRDRERETQYF,TGTGCCAGCAGCTTCCGGGACAGGGAGCGAGAGACCCAGTACTTC
few,TRBD2,TRBJ2-1,TRBV7-9,CASSLALAGGNEQFF,TGTGCCAGCAGCTTAGCCCTGGCGGGAGGCAATGAGCAGTTCTTC
NA,NA,TRBJ2-2,TRBV5-4,CASSLGRTQNTGELFF,TGTGCCAGCAGCTTGGGGCGGACTCAGAACACCGGGGAGCTGTTTTTT
NA,NA,TRBJ1-2,TRBV6-4,CASSGTGSGGYTF,TGTGCCAGCAGTGGTACAGGGTCGGGAGGCTACACCTTC
NA,NA,TRBJ1-2,TRBV5-1,CASSQSTNYGYTF,TGTGCCAGCAGCCAGAGTACTAACTATGGCTACACCTTC
NA,NA,TRBJ2-5,TRBV28,CASSPAGLGQETQYF,TGTGCCAGCAGTCCCGCTGGCCTAGGCCAAGAGACCCAGTACTTC
NA,NA,TRBJ2-5,TRBV6-5,CASSYSGRDAQETQYF,TGTGCCAGCAGTTACTCAGGCCGGGACGCCCAAGAGACCCAGTACTTC
NA,TRBD2,TRBJ2-1,TRBV19,CASSLPGLALNEQFF,TGTGCCAGTAGCCTCCCGGGACTAGCGCTCAATGAGCAGTTCTTC
NA,TRBD2,TRBJ2-7,TRBV7-2,CASSPHSGSSLTYEQYF,TGTGCCAGCAGCCCGCATAGCGGGAGTAGTCTCACCTACGAGCAGTACTTC
NA,TRBD1,TRBJ1-1,TRBV4-1,CASSQDLQGDVAFF,TGCGCCAGCAGCCAAGATCTACAGGGGGACGTCGCTTTCTTT
few,TRBD2,TRBJ2-1,TRBV9,CASSVSTSTSGTYNEQFF,TGTGCCAGCAGCGTATCCACATCGACTAGCGGGACTTACAATGAGCAGTTCTTC
NA,TRBD1,TRBJ1-4,TRBV28,CASSLIAPLGEVTNRGREKLFF,TGTGCCAGCAGTTTAATTGCCCCCCTAGGGGAAGTGACAAACAGGGGGCGAGAAAAACTGTTTTTT
NA,TRBD2,TRBJ2-1,TRBV27,CASSLGLAYNEQFF,TGTGCCAGCAGCCTGGGACTAGCCTACAATGAGCAGTTCTTC
NA,NA,TRBJ1-1,TRBV7-8,CASSPGQGGYTEAFF,TGTGCCAGCAGCCCCGGACAAGGAGGGTACACTGAAGCTTTCTTT
few,NA,TRBJ1-5,TRBV5-1,CASSSDGSNQPQHF,TGCGCCAGCAGCTCGGACGGTAGCAATCAGCCCCAGCATTTT
NA,NA,TRBJ2-7,TRBV30,CAWSAGGFDDQNYEQYF,TGTGCCTGGAGTGCGGGCGGGTTCGATGACCAAAATTACGAGCAGTACTTC
NA,TRBD2,TRBJ2-1,TRBV2,CASGPGLAYNEQFF,TGTGCCAGCGGGCCGGGACTAGCCTACAATGAGCAGTTCTTC
NA,NA,TRBJ1-1,TRBV15,CATSRDFNSGLQNTEAFF,TGTGCCACCAGCAGAGATTTTAACTCGGGACTGCAAAACACTGAAGCTTTCTTT
once,NA,TRBJ1-5,TRBV2,CASSEVRTGNQPQHF,TGTGCCAGCAGTGAAGTCCGGACAGGCAATCAGCCCCAGCATTTT
NA,NA,TRBJ2-1,TRBV30,CAWSPGYEQFF,TGTGCCTGGAGTCCTGGGTATGAGCAGTTCTTC
NA,NA,TRBJ1-1,TRBV7-8,CASSSNIHTEAFF,TGTGCCAGCAGCTCTAACATACACACTGAAGCTTTCTTT
few,TRBD1,TRBJ1-2,TRBV6-1,CASTTDRVGVYGYTF,TGTGCCAGCACTACGGACAGGGTTGGAGTCTATGGCTACACCTTC
few,NA,TRBJ2-1,TRBV18,CASSPTRTRHYNEQFF,TGTGCCAGCTCACCTACCCGGACCCGACACTACAATGAGCAGTTCTTC
NA,NA,TRBJ2-7,TRBV6-1,CASSGGRLREQYF,TGTGCCAGCAGTGGGGGGCGTCTTAGGGAGCAGTACTTC
NA,NA,TRBJ2-4,TRBV5-4,CASSLATTKNIQYF,TGTGCCAGCAGCTTGGCCACGACCAAAAACATTCAGTACTTC
NA,NA,TRBJ2-7,TRBV9,CASSGTPGTFNEQYF,TGTGCCAGCAGCGGAACCCCCGGGACTTTTAACGAGCAGTACTTC
NA,NA,TRBJ1-1,TRBV5-1,CASSPEEGGTEAFF,TGCGCCAGCAGCCCGGAGGAGGGGGGCACTGAAGCTTTCTTT
few,NA,TRBJ1-2,TRBV5-1,CASSLDTDTIGYTF,TGCGCCAGCAGCCTGGACACTGACACTATCGGCTACACCTTC
NA,TRBD2,TRBJ2-3,TRBV11-3,CASSPEAGADTQYF,TGTGCCAGCAGCCCCGAAGCGGGAGCAGATACGCAGTATTTT
NA,NA,TRBJ2-5,TRBV28,CASGSTSDRSGETQYF,TGTGCCAGCGGCTCAACTTCGGACAGATCGGGGGAGACCCAGTACTTC
NA,NA,TRBJ1-3,TRBV7-2,CASSLAPSGAGNTIYF,TGTGCCAGCAGCTTAGCCCCCTCGGGGGCTGGAAACACCATATATTTT
NA,NA,TRBJ2-3,TRBV29-1,CSATGFWVGTDTQYF,TGCAGCGCTACAGGGTTTTGGGTTGGCACAGATACGCAGTATTTT
NA,TRBD1,TRBJ2-5,TRBV7-3,CASSRGQQETQYF,TGTGCCAGCAGCCGGGGACAGCAAGAGACCCAGTACTTC
NA,NA,TRBJ2-1,TRBV29-1,CSVKPESSYNEQFF,TGCAGCGTTAAACCGGAGAGCTCCTACAATGAGCAGTTCTTC
NA,NA,TRBJ2-7,TRBV10-3,CAIRGRAYEQYF,TGTGCCATCAGGGGGAGAGCCTACGAGCAGTACTTC
NA,NA,TRBJ2-7,TRBV28,CASSLGPIYEQYF,TGTGCCAGCAGTTTGGGGCCGATTTACGAGCAGTACTTC
NA,TRBD1,TRBJ2-3,TRBV7-2,CASSPDRVPSTDTQYF,TGTGCCAGCAGCCCCGACAGGGTACCTAGCACAGATACGCAGTATTTT
NA,NA,TRBJ1-5,TRBV28,CASAGANQPQHF,TGTGCCAGCGCAGGAGCCAATCAGCCCCAGCATTTT
NA,NA,TRBJ1-3,TRBV18,CASSPGRNSGNTIYF,TGTGCCAGCTCACCTGGCAGGAACTCTGGAAACACCATATATTTT
NA,NA,TRBJ1-1,TRBV27,CASSFRVYNTEAFF,TGTGCCAGCAGTTTCAGGGTCTATAACACTGAAGCTTTCTTT
NA,NA,TRBJ2-1,TRBV5-1,CASSLDGVYNEQFF,TGCGCCAGCAGCTTGGATGGCGTGTACAATGAGCAGTTCTTC